This T cell receptor (beta chain) was captured in a study of cytomegalovirus exposure and HLA in healthy donors. Overall study findings and caveats: Further analysis, carried out later, found HLA-associated TCR beta chains more clonally expanded than equally common other chains. In a later analysis, fewer than 20,000 TCR beta sequences were associated with HLA alleles at 0.05 false discovery rate.

The PCR employed 60 Vbeta primers together with 13 Jbeta primers. Generated by immunoSEQ multiplex PCR, the TCRdb table keeps only in-frame clones and is missing some. This table holds 110,000 to 150,000 clones, approximately 80% found once. Donors were nominally healthy when sampled, though unrecorded immune exposures were likely. With V trimmed by 5 bases and J by 0 bases, 4 bases remained unmatched. Germline CDR1 SEHNR, CDR2 FQNEAQ (reference sequence). This CDR3 has 15 residues. With regard to this clone: The antigen is undetermined.

This TCR was recovered from a male donor in good health and CMV-seronegative. J is TRBJ1-1 and V is TRBV7-9; 9 nucleotides match TRBD1. The material sequenced was PBMCs. CDR3 nucleotide sequence: TGTGCCAGCAGCCCGGGACAGGGACTGAACACTGAAGCTTTCTTT. This gives the protein CASSPGQGLNTEAFF.